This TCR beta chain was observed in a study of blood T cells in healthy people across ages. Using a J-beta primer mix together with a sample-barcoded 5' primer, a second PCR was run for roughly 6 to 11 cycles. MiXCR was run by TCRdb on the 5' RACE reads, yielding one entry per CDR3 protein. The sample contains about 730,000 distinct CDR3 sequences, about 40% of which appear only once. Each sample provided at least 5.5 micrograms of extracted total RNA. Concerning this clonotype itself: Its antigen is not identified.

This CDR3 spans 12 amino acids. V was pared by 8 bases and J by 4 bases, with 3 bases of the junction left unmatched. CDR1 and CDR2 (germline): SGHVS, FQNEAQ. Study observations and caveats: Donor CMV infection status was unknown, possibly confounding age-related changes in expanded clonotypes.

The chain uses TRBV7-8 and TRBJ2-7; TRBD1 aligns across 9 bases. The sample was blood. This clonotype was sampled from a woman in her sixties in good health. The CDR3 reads CASGQGRYEQYF. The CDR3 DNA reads TGTGCCAGCGGACAGGGGCGTTACGAGCAGTACTTC. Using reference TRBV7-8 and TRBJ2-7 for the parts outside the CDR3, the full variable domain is GAGVSQSPRYKVAKRGQDVALRCDPISGHVSLFWYQQALGQGPEFLTYFQNEAQLDKSGLPSDRFFAERPEGSVSTLKIQRTQQEDSAVYLCASGQGRYEQYFGPGTRLTVT.